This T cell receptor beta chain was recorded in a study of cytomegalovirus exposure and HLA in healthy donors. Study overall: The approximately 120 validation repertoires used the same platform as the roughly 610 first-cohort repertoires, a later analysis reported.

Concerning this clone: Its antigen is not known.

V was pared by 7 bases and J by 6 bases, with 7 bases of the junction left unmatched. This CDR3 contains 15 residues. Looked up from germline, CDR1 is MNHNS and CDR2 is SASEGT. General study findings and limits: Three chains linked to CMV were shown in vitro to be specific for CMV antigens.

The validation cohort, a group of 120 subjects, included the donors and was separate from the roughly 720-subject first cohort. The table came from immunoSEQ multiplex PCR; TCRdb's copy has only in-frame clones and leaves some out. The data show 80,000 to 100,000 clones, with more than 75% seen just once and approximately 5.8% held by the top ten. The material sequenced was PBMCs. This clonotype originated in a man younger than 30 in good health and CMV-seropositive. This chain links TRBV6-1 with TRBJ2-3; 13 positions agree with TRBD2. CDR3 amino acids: CASTLTSGGMDTQYF. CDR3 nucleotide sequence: TGTGCCAGCACCCTGACTAGCGGGGGGATGGATACGCAGTATTTT.